This T cell receptor beta chain stems from a study of blood T cell repertoires in COVID-19. About the research overall: COVID-19 samples collected from the United States, Italy and Spain covered acute and convalescent phases. Sources were T cells, B-cell-depleted T cells, or PBMCs; the material itself was cDNA or gDNA.

In the authors' workflow: By means of reference gene primer amplification, nucleated cell counts were estimated. Repertoires were generated with immunoSEQ multiplex PCR, while TCRdb's copy carries only in-frame clones and drops some. That table is the source of V, J and clone size, and D and trimming were worked out from the DNA. The table lists around 300,000 clones, roughly 84% of them singletons. CDR1 KGHSH and CDR2 LQKENI come from the germline V gene. The CDR3 spans 12 residues. Trimming shortened V by 6 bases and J by 6 bases, and 12 bases separated the two germline ends. Material for sequencing was peripheral blood. This sequence was found in a man aged 50 to 60 with active or convalescent COVID-19. The V gene is TRBV18, the J gene TRBJ2-7; TRBD1 might be the D (7 bases). CDR3 protein: CASSGGQREQYF. DNA of the CDR3: TGTGCCAGCTCGGGGGGACAGCGCGAGCAGTACTTC.